This record looks at one T cell receptor beta chain sequence and its context. Its antigen is not identified. The sample belongs to a study of shared clonotypes between healthy human individuals. Study-wide background: The cohort comprised a couple of women and a few men. Their ages spanned 18 to 49 years.

Study conclusions and caveats: Between a handful of donors, naive CD4 clonotypes were shared at a level of around 5.1%.

Looked up from germline, CDR1 is SGHNT and CDR2 is YYREEE (reference sequence). This CDR3 is 16 amino acids long. J lost 5 bases, V lost 2 bases, and 4 bases had no gene match. CD45RA+ naive and CD45RA-negative memory subsets were separated from CD4+ cells. For every subset, genomic DNA was evenly distributed across several immunoSEQ plates. The table came from immunoSEQ multiplex PCR; TCRdb's copy has only in-frame clones and leaves some out. The sample includes about 1.1 million clones, approximately 80% of them seen just once. The specimen was memory CD4+ T cells from PBMCs. Indicated subset: CD45RA-negative fraction. The clonotype comes from a man younger than 30 in good health. Some clones in this sample may be carry-over from other donors' samples. The chain combines TRBV5-4 with TRBJ2-3; 14 bases are shared with TRBD2. Written as DNA, the CDR3 is TGTGCCAGCAGCTTCCGACTAGCGGGAGGGGAAGATACGCAGTATTTT. Translated, it gives CASSFRLAGGEDTQYF.